This passage covers 18 T cell receptor beta chains from one sample sequenced in a study of OX40 agonist ivuxolimab in advanced cancers. Libraries were prepared by immunoSEQ multiplex PCR; TCRdb keeps only in-frame clonotypes and omits some of them. This table holds about 100,000 clones, roughly 94% found once. Material: CD4+ or CD8+ T cells sorted from blood, obtained in a trial of the OX40 agonist ivuxolimab. The receptors originated from an adult with an advanced solid tumor such as melanoma, head and neck, liver or kidney cancer.

This chain uses TRBV7-3 with TRBJ2-5, with 12 nucleotides matching TRBD2. Germline values: CDR1 SGHTA, CDR2 FQGTGA. This CDR3 spans 15 amino acids. The V gene end was trimmed by 5 bases and the J gene end by 4 bases; junction bases not matched to a gene: 5. CDR3 residues: CASSPLAGGGETQYF. CDR3 coding DNA: TGTGCCAGCAGCCCACTAGCGGGAGGTGGAGAGACCCAGTACTTC.

The chain is built from TRBV19 and TRBJ1-1; perhaps TRBD1 as D (5 bases). V lost 8 bases and J 1 base, leaving 14 bases between the germline ends. The CDR3 contains 14 residues. Looked up from germline, CDR1 is LNHDA and CDR2 is SQIVND (reference sequence). CDR3 residues: CASGSTGGNTEAFF. The DNA for the CDR3 is TGTGCCAGTGGTTCGACGGGGGGGAACACTGAAGCTTTCTTT.

The CDR3 region has the DNA TGTGCCAGCAGCCAAGTTACGCAGGGGGCTGAAGCTTTCTTT. This encodes CASSQVTQGAEAFF. The rearrangement joins TRBV4-2 to TRBJ1-1, with 7 bases aligning to TRBD1. Trimming took 1 base from V and 6 from J; bases not matched to a gene: 5. Germline V lookup: CDR1 LGHNA, CDR2 YNFKEQ. CDR3 length: 14 residues.

This clone has only one observation. The DNA for the CDR3 is TGTGCCAGCAGTTTAACTAGCGGCTCCTACGAGCAGTACTTC. Its translation: CASSLTSGSYEQYF. V usage is TRBV28 and J usage is TRBJ2-7; 8 bases fit TRBD2. This CDR3 is built from 14 residues. Germline CDR1 reads MDHEN; CDR2 reads SYDVKM. V was pared by 2 bases and J by 0 bases, with 0 bases of the junction left unmatched.

Here the CDR3 reads CATLTDSYGYTF. CDR3 DNA: TGCGCCACTTTGACCGACTCCTATGGCTACACCTTC. The chain employs TRBV10-2 and TRBJ1-2; D is undetermined. The CDR3 runs 12 residues. The V and J ends lost 10 bases and 4 bases respectively, with 13 bases between them. The V gene's germline CDR1 is WSHSY and CDR2 SAAADI.

The chain recombines TRBV7-8 with TRBJ1-2, with D perhaps matching TRBD1 (6 bases). The germline gives CDR1 SGHVS, CDR2 FQNEAQ. V was clipped by 1 base and J by 5 bases, with 11 bases between them. This CDR3 is built from 14 residues. Here the CDR3 DNA reads TGTGCCAGCAGCTTAGGAACAGGGACTTATGGCTACACCTTC. This gives the protein CASSLGTGTYGYTF. The whole variable domain, remainder taken from reference TRBV7-8 and TRBJ1-2, is GAGVSQSPRYKVAKRGQDVALRCDPISGHVSLFWYQQALGQGPEFLTYFQNEAQLDKSGLPSDRFFAERPEGSVSTLKIQRTQQEDSAVYLCASSLGTGTYGYTFGSGTRLTVV.

The chain is built from TRBV27 and TRBJ2-3; TRBD1 might be the D (5 bases). With 7 bases removed from V and 6 bases from J, the gap between germline ends came to 14 bases. The CDR3 is 13 residues long. Germline CDR1 and CDR2: MNHEY and SMNVEV (reference sequence). The CDR3 bases are TGTGCCAGCATAGGAATGGGGCGGGATACGCAGTATTTT. Its protein is CASIGMGRDTQYF.

This chain links TRBV7-9 with TRBJ2-5; unclear D gene. Germline V gene data show CDR1 as SEHNR and CDR2 as FQNEAQ (reference sequence). This CDR3 region has 14 residues. Trimming shortened V by 3 bases and J by 1 base, and 9 bases separated the two germline ends. In DNA form, the CDR3 reads TGTGCCAGCAGCTTCGGCTGGATCCAAGAGACCCAGTACTTC. It codes for CASSFGWIQETQYF.

This clone was observed a few times. J is TRBJ1-5 and V is TRBV9; perhaps TRBD1 as D (6 bases). This CDR3 region has 13 residues. Germline V CDR1 and CDR2: SGDLS, YYNGEE. The V end was cut by 3 bases, the J end by 6 bases, with 10 bases between. The CDR3, as DNA: TGTGCCAGCAGCGCAGGGGCGTTTCAGCCCCAGCATTTT. Translated, it gives CASSAGAFQPQHF.

This chain connects TRBV6-6 to TRBJ1-1; 8 bases align to TRBD1. V trimming: 8 bases; J trimming: 1 base; junction bases outside the gene matches: 9. The CDR3 spans 15 residues. Germline V gene data show CDR1 as MNHNY and CDR2 as SVGAGI (reference sequence). The DNA of the CDR3 is TGTGCCAGCTATGGACAGGGATTAGCGAACACTGAAGCTTTCTTT. Protein sequence: CASYGQGLANTEAFF.

The chain recombines TRBV19 with TRBJ1-1; D possibly corresponds to TRBD1 (5 bases). Trimming stripped 1 base from V and 4 bases from J, with 13 bases between. This CDR3 has 15 residues. Germline V lookup: CDR1 LNHDA, CDR2 SQIVND (reference sequence). The DNA of the CDR3 is TGTGCCAGTAGTATAGGGGGGAACGCGGGCACTGAAGCTTTCTTT. Amino acids: CASSIGGNAGTEAFF.

The V gene is TRBV19, the J gene TRBJ1-2; perhaps TRBD1 as D (5 bases). The germline gives CDR1 LNHDA, CDR2 SQIVND (reference sequence). The CDR3 runs to 16 residues. V lost 7 bases and J 5 bases, leaving 23 bases between the germline ends. The CDR3, as DNA: TGTGCCAGTACCTCAAATTCGGGGGGAGATATTTATGGCTACACCTTC. It encodes CASTSNSGGDIYGYTF.

This rearrangement joins TRBV7-7 to TRBJ2-7; TRBD2 matches at 16 bases. Germline CDR1 is SSHAT and CDR2 is FNYEAQ (reference sequence). V lost 4 bases to trimming and J lost 8 bases; unmatched junction nucleotides: 17. The CDR3 extends over 19 amino acids. Here the CDR3 reads CASSWPSGLAGGSQAQQYF. CDR3 bases: TGTGCCAGCAGCTGGCCCTCGGGACTAGCGGGGGGGTCACAAGCCCAGCAGTACTTC.

The chain uses TRBV25-1 and TRBJ2-2, with D tentatively TRBD2 (6 bases). The CDR3 loop spans 14 amino acids. Germline CDR1 and CDR2: MGHDK and SYGVNS. V was clipped by 7 bases and J by 0 bases, with 9 bases between them. The CDR3 here is CASTRGTNTGELFF. The CDR3 DNA reads as TGTGCCAGCACCCGGGGGACGAACACCGGGGAGCTGTTTTTT.

The J gene is TRBJ1-5, the V gene TRBV27; weak D call: TRBD1 (5 bases). The CDR3 runs 15 residues. Germline loops: CDR1 MNHEY, CDR2 SMNVEV (reference sequence). The V and J ends lost 6 bases and 3 bases respectively, with 15 bases between them. The CDR3 spells CASSPKPGHNQPQHF. In nucleotides, the CDR3 is TGTGCCAGCAGCCCTAAGCCAGGGCACAATCAGCCCCAGCATTTT.

The chain combines TRBV9 with TRBJ2-3, with D tentatively TRBD2 (6 bases). The CDR3 extends over 14 amino acids. V lost 3 bases and J 6 bases, leaving 14 bases between the germline ends. Germline CDR1 reads SGDLS; CDR2 reads YYNGEE. The CDR3 region has the DNA TGTGCCAGCAGCGGAAGGAAGGGGAGGGATACGCAGTATTTT. It yields the protein CASSGRKGRDTQYF.

This clone showed up just once. This chain links TRBV21-1 with TRBJ1-3; the table's TRBD1 call for D was not verified on the DNA. TRBV21-1 is listed as a pseudogene. The CDR3 consists of 16 residues. CDR3 nucleotide sequence: TGTGCCAGCAGCAAACCTCCGACGACAGGGGTTAACACCATATATTTT. This gives the protein CASSKPPTTGVNTIYF.

The chain employs TRBV7-2 and TRBJ2-7, with 8 nucleotides matching TRBD1. The CDR3 extends over 16 amino acids. Germline assignment: CDR1 SGHTA and CDR2 FQGNSA. V was clipped by 5 bases and J by 2 bases; unmatched bases: 11. The CDR3 protein is CASSGITGGRTYEQYF. CDR3 DNA: TGTGCCAGCAGCGGAATAACAGGGGGGAGGACCTACGAGCAGTACTTC. Looking up the rest from reference TRBV7-2 and TRBJ2-7 gives the full variable domain: GAGVSQSPSNKVTEKGKDVELRCDPISGHTALYWYRQSLGQGLEFLIYFQGNSAPDKSGLPSDRFSAERTGGSVSTLTIQRTQQEDSAVYLCASSGITGGRTYEQYFGPGTRLTVT.